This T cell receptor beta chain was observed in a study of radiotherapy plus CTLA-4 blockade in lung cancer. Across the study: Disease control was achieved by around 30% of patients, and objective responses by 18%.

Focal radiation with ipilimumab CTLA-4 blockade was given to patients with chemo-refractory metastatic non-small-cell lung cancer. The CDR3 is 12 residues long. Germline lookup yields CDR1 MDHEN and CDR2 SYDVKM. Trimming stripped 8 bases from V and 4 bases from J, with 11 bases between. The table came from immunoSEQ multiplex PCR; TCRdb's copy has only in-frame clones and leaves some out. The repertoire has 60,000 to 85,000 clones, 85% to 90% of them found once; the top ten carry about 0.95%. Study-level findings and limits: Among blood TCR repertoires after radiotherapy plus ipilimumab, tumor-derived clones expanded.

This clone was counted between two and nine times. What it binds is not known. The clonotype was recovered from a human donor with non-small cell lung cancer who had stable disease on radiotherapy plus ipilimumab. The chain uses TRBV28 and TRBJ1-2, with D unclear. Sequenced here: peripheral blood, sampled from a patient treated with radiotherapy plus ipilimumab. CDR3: CASGRTLYGYTF. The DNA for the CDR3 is TGTGCCAGCGGTCGGACCCTCTATGGCTACACCTTC.